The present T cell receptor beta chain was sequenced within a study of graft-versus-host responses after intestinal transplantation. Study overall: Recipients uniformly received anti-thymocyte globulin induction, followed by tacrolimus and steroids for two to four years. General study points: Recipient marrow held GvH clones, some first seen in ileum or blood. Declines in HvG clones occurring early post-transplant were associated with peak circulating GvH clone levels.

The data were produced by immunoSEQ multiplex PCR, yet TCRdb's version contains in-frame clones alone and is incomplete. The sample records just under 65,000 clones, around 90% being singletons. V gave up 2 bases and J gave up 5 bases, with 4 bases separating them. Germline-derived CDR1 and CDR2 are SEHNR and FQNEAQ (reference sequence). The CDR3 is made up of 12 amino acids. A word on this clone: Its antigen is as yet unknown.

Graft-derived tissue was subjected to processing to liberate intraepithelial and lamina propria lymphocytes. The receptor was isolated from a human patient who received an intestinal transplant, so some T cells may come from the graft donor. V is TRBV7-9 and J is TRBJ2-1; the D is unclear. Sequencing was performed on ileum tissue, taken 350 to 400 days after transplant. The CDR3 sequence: CASSLYHNEQFF. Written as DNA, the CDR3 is TGTGCCAGCAGCTTATATCACAATGAGCAGTTCTTC.